One T cell receptor (beta chain) is described in this entry. This clonotype has a count of ten or more. Its target antigen remains unknown. Base qualities were left out, and no much larger clone turns up one base away. The treatment or condition label on this specimen signifies: live attenuated yellow fever vaccine strain. At each blood-draw timepoint, two biological replicates of bulk PBMCs were collected. A standard Ficoll-Paque protocol was used to isolate PBMCs from peripheral blood. RNA was extracted with TriZol from bulk PBMCs, CD4 and CD8 fractions, and dextramer-positive and dextramer-negative fractions. These reads were obtained on an Illumina NovaSeq 6000. TCR cDNA was made using 5'RACE template switching, a step that added a universal primer site and unique molecular identifiers. Priming of cDNA synthesis was performed from both the TCR alpha and TCR beta constant segments. Two PCR steps were used to amplify libraries, with sample barcodes and sequencing adapters being added in the second step. Sequencing of libraries was done on Illumina HiSeq 2500 (2x100 bp) or NovaSeq (2x150 bp). In the paper's pipeline: Demultiplexing of reads and collapsing into UMI consensus sequences were performed with MIGEC, and V(D)J alignment was carried out with MiXCR. Vaccine-responding clonotypes were defined with edgeR using replicate PBMC samples, requiring FDR below 0.01 and a log2 fold change above 5 up to day 15. Each bulk clonotype received a CD4 or CD8 identity based on whether the sequenced CD4 or CD8 repertoire contained that clonotype at higher abundance. TCRdb ran its own pipeline on the public reads, namely fastp trimming at Q25 and MiXCR clone calling, and kept in-frame beta chains. Here each entry gathers all rows of one CDR3 protein and keeps the most common genes and DNA. The V and J calls shown here were made by TCRdb, not taken from the authors' results. This sample lists about 250,000 distinct CDR3 sequences; 3.6% were detected once. The ten largest make up over 15% of the sample.

The data belong to a study of T cells after yellow fever vaccination (dated by TCRdb to about 2019). Looking at the study overall: The SMART-Seq v4 Ultra Low Input RNA kit was used to prepare libraries from fractions with low cell numbers. To follow T-cell clones before and after both primary and booster YFV17D yellow fever vaccination, bulk TCR alpha and beta repertoires underwent longitudinal sequencing. Two healthy male donors, one aged 18 to 30 and one aged 30 to 40 years, made up the cohort. Blood samples were taken at several timepoints before and after primary and secondary immunization, and bulk PBMC replicates and cell subsets were isolated.

Here is what the overall study found, with its caveats: The secondary T-cell response was found to be weaker but faster than the primary response, with a peak reached on day 5 rather than on day 15. Most clones expanded after primary vaccination were re-detected after the booster (around 96% of CD4 and roughly 87% of CD8), suggesting broad memory maintenance. FACS-sorted repertoires could contain abundant contaminating clonotypes from the bulk population, so computational filtering was required. A small fraction of clonotypes appeared in both the CD4 and CD8 compartments, likely as a result of convergent recombination. Because the study included only two donors, the extent to which the findings can be generalized is limited.

V is clipped by 0 bases and J by 4 bases, and the sequence between their germline boundaries is 13 bases long. Including cysteine and phenylalanine, the CDR3 has 15 amino acids. Only the CDR3 region is kept as DNA, spanning 45 bases read in frame from base 1. CDR1 SGHTA and CDR2 FQGNSA were looked up in the germline V gene. This sample comprised PBMCs, obtained 15 days after the yellow fever booster vaccination. This receptor was taken from a man aged 18 to 29 who received the YFV17D yellow fever vaccine. The chain joins TRBV7-2 to TRBJ2-7; the D gene is not confidently resolved. In nucleotide form, the sequence is TGTGCCAGCAGCTTAGCGAGCTACATCCAGTACGAGCAGTACTTC. Its protein is CASSLASYIQYEQYF.